The sequence of this T cell receptor (beta chain) was determined in a study of cytomegalovirus exposure and HLA in healthy donors. Donors were drawn from the approximately 120-subject validation cohort, separate from the roughly 700-subject first cohort. About this clone: Its antigen remains unidentified.

Profiled with immunoSEQ multiplex PCR; TCRdb holds only in-frame clones, not every one. The sample contains some 130,000 clones, around 80% of which appear only once. This CDR3 has 15 amino acids. The V and J ends lost 5 bases and 7 bases respectively, with 15 bases between them. Germline V gene lookup returns CDR1 SGHAT and CDR2 FQNNGV. Study-wide findings and caveats: Among the CMV-associated chains, a few were confirmed in vitro as specific for CMV antigens. The study flagged 150 to 200 TCR beta chains as cytomegalovirus-associated.

The chain links TRBV11-2 to TRBJ2-6; the D is unclear. Sequencing used PBMCs. The receptor comes from a man aged 25 to 40 in good health and CMV-seropositive. CDR3 nucleotide sequence: TGTGCCAGCAGCCCGGGTCTCTCTTCTGCCAACGTCCTGACTTTC. Its protein is CASSPGLSSANVLTF.